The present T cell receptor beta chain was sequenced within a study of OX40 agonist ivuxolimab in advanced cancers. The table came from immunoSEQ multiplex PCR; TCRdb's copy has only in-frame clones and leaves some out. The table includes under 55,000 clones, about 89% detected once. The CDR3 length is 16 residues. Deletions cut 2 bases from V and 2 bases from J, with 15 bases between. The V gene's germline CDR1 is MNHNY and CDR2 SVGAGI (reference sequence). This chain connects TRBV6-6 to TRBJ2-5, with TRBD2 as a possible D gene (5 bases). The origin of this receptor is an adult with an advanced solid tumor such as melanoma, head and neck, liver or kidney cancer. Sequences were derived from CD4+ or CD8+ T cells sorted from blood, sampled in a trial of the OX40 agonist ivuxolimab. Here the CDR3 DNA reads TGTGCCAGCAGTTACCCGGAGAGCGGCGAACAAGAGACCCAGTACTTC. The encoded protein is CASSYPESGEQETQYF.